The T cell receptor beta chain described here comes from a study of T cell responses to AZD1222 COVID-19 vaccine. Points from the study as a whole: Among AZD1222 vaccinees, only 5 or 6 were seropositive at baseline. Two AZD1222 doses significantly raised spike-specific TCR breadth and depth over controls.

Repertoires were generated with immunoSEQ multiplex PCR, while TCRdb's copy carries only in-frame clones and drops some. Of 150,000 to 200,000 clones in the sample, about 88% were seen once. Worth noting for this clone: Its specificity is unknown.

This receptor was obtained from an adult in good health. Source: peripheral blood, taken on day 0 of AZD1222 vaccination.

CDR3 nucleotide sequence: TGCGCCAGCAGCTTGGAGGCGGCTAGCGGGATTTCGGCAGAGACCCAGTACTTC. Amino acids: CASSLEAASGISAETQYF. The chain employs TRBV5-1 and TRBJ2-5; TRBD2 matches 9 bases. Germline lookup yields CDR1 SGHRS and CDR2 YFSETQ. The CDR3 sequence is 18 residues long. The J segment lost 4 bases and the V segment lost 0 bases, leaving 13 bases of the junction unmatched. Filled out from reference TRBV5-1 and TRBJ2-5, the complete variable domain reads KAGVTQTPRYLIKTRGQQVTLSCSPISGHRSVSWYQQTPGQGLQFLFEYFSETQRNKGNFPGRFSGRQFSNSRSEMNVSTLELGDSALYLCASSLEAASGISAETQYFGPGTRLLVL.